The following is a T cell receptor beta chain sequence with its context. This sample was taken from a study of T cell responses to AZD1222 COVID-19 vaccine. Generated by immunoSEQ multiplex PCR, the TCRdb table keeps only in-frame clones and is missing some. The sample records 90,000 to 100,000 clones, around 85% being singletons. CDR3 size: 17 residues. CDR1 MDHEN and CDR2 SYDVKM come from the germline V gene. Trimming stripped 6 bases from V and 0 bases from J, with 19 bases between. Sequencing was performed on peripheral blood, taken 28 days after the second AZD1222 dose. The chain recombines TRBV28 with TRBJ2-3; a possible D gene is TRBD2 (6 bases). The TCR originated in an adult who received the AZD1222 COVID-19 vaccine. This CDR3 is CASSPPTWGVSTDTQYF. In nucleotides, the CDR3 is TGTGCCAGCAGCCCCCCAACATGGGGGGTGAGCACAGATACGCAGTATTTT.